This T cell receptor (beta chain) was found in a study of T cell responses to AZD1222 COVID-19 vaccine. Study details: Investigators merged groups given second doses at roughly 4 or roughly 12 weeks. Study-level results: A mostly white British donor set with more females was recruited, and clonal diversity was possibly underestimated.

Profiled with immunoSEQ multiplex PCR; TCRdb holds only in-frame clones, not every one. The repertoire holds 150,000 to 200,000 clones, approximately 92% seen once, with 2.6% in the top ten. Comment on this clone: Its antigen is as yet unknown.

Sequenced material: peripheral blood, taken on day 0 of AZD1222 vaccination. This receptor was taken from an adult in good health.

In DNA, the CDR3 is TGTGCCAGCAGTCCAGCCCAGGGTGTCTATGGCTACACCTTC. This sequence encodes CASSPAQGVYGYTF. The chain has TRBV27 and TRBJ1-2; TRBD1 is a possible D gene (5 bases). Trimming cost V 5 bases and J 4 bases, with 14 bases left between them. The length of the CDR3 is 14 residues. Germline V gives CDR1 MNHEY, CDR2 SMNVEV (reference sequence).